The 16 T cell receptor beta chains listed next were all sequenced from one sample in a study of T cell responses to AZD1222 COVID-19 vaccine. Repertoires were generated with immunoSEQ multiplex PCR, while TCRdb's copy carries only in-frame clones and drops some. The sample includes about 140,000 clones, around 90% seen only once; the top ten take about 6%. The sample consisted of peripheral blood, taken on day 0 of AZD1222 vaccination. These receptors came from an adult in good health.

This chain joins TRBV5-4 and TRBJ2-5; tentative D call: TRBD1 (6 bases). Trimming took 4 bases from V and 5 from J, leaving 15 bases between them. The CDR3 covers 14 residues. CDR1 is SGHNT, CDR2 YYREEE, per germline (reference sequence). The CDR3 DNA reads as TGTGCCAGCAGCGGTTACAGGGCCGGGGAGACCCAGTACTTC. Protein: CASSGYRAGETQYF.

The chain employs TRBV10-1 and TRBJ2-3; 8 bases map to TRBD2. Trimming removed 4 bases from V and 1 base from J; junction bases left unmatched: 31. CDR3 size: 24 residues. From germline, CDR1 is WNHNN and CDR2 SYGVQD (reference sequence). In nucleotides, the CDR3 is TGCGCCAGCAGTGTCTCCATTCGCATTTTTTCGCTAGCGGGCTTGGAGGGTGGCACAGATACGCAGTATTTT. Translating gives CASSVSIRIFSLAGLEGGTDTQYF.

This rearrangement joins TRBV21-1 to TRBJ1-2; the D segment call TRBD1 is taken from the table without a DNA check. TRBV21-1 is a pseudogene locus. The CDR3 contains 16 residues. CDR3 protein: CASSKNQGAATSIYTF. The CDR3 nucleotides read TGTGCCAGCAGCAAAAACCAAGGGGCGGCCACTTCCATCTACACCTTC.

J is TRBJ1-2 and V is TRBV7-8; D not certain. CDR1 SGHVS and CDR2 FQNEAQ come from the germline V gene. The CDR3 loop spans 16 amino acids. V was pared by 1 base and J by 8 bases, with 20 bases between. CDR3 sequence reads: CASSLGPNLPSWGYTF. In DNA, the CDR3 is TGTGCCAGCAGCTTAGGACCCAACCTCCCCTCCTGGGGCTACACCTTC.

This chain's CDR3 is CASRESGSSPLHF. CDR3 DNA sequence: TGTGCCAGCCGAGAGTCGGGGAGTTCACCCCTCCACTTT. V and J are TRBV11-2 and TRBJ1-6; D ambiguous. This CDR3 region has 13 residues. Trimming removed 8 bases at V and 9 bases at J, with 14 bases between. Looked up from germline, CDR1 is SGHAT and CDR2 is FQNNGV.

V gene TRBV27 combines with J gene TRBJ2-1, with TRBD2 identical over 10 bases. CDR3 size: 16 residues. Germline V gives CDR1 MNHEY, CDR2 SMNVEV (reference sequence). V lost 2 bases to trimming and J lost 4 bases; unmatched junction nucleotides: 5. CDR3 bases: TGTGCCAGCAGTTTACTAGCGGGAGCTGGTTACAATGAGCAGTTCTTC. Protein product: CASSLLAGAGYNEQFF.

The chain joins TRBV19 to TRBJ1-5, with 10 nucleotides matching TRBD1. Per germline, CDR1 LNHDA and CDR2 SQIVND (reference sequence). The J segment lost 5 bases and the V segment lost 4 bases, leaving 8 bases of the junction unmatched. The CDR3 length is 16 residues. The CDR3 loop is CASSTTGGLLYQPQHF. In DNA, the CDR3 is TGTGCCAGTAGTACGACAGGGGGCCTGCTCTATCAGCCCCAGCATTTT. The full variable domain, its missing parts supplied by reference TRBV19 and TRBJ1-5, is DGGITQSPKYLFRKEGQNVTLSCEQNLNHDAMYWYRQDPGQGLRLIYYSQIVNDFQKGDIAEGYSVSREKKESFPLTVTSAQKNPTAFYLCASSTTGGLLYQPQHFGDGTRLSIL.

This clone was seen repeatedly, ten times or more. CDR3 bases: TGCAGTGCTAGTAAACCGGGTGCCTACGAGCAGTACTTC. Encoded protein: CSASKPGAYEQYF. V gene TRBV20-1 combines with J gene TRBJ2-7; D remains ambiguous. With 3 bases removed from V and 2 bases from J, the gap between germline ends came to 11 bases. Germline-derived CDR1 and CDR2 are DFQATT and SNEGSKA (reference sequence). The CDR3 runs 13 residues.

V is TRBV7-9 and J is TRBJ2-1, with 7 bases matching TRBD1. CDR1 and CDR2 from the germline V gene are SEHNR and FQNEAQ (reference sequence). The CDR3 runs 15 residues. Losses at the gene ends were 2 bases for V and 1 base for J; bases not matched to a gene: 2. CDR3: CASSLRDSSYNEQFF. DNA for the CDR3: TGTGCCAGCAGCTTAAGGGACAGTTCCTACAATGAGCAGTTCTTC.

The V call is TRBV4-1, the J call TRBJ1-1; perhaps TRBD1 as D (5 bases). Germline values: CDR1 MGHRA, CDR2 YSYEKL. Between the trimmed V and J ends, which lost 0 bases and 5 bases, there was a span of 10 bases. The CDR3 length is 14 residues. The CDR3 coding sequence is TGCGCCAGCAGCCAAGATACGACAGTAACTGAAGCTTTCTTT. Translating it yields CASSQDTTVTEAFF.

CDR3 nucleotides: TGTGCCAGCAGCTTAGCGGGGGGGGACTCTGGCACTGAAGCTTTCTTT. Translated, it gives CASSLAGGDSGTEAFF. The J gene is TRBJ1-1, the V gene TRBV7-9; possibly TRBD1 for D (5 bases). This CDR3 region has 16 residues. Germline lookup yields CDR1 SEHNR and CDR2 FQNEAQ (reference sequence). The ends were cut back, 0 bases at V and 4 bases at J, with 15 bases in the middle. Supplemented by reference TRBV7-9 and TRBJ1-1, the full variable domain reads DTGVSQNPRHKITKRGQNVTFRCDPISEHNRLYWYRQTLGQGPEFLTYFQNEAQLEKSRLLSDRFSAERPKGSFSTLEIQRTEQGDSAMYLCASSLAGGDSGTEAFFGQGTRLTVV.

This sequence joins TRBV28 and TRBJ2-1, with no clear D. The CDR3 runs to 15 residues. CDR1 MDHEN and CDR2 SYDVKM come from the germline V gene. V was clipped by 6 bases and J by 2 bases, with 14 bases between them. This CDR3 is CASSRAPSAYNEQFF. The CDR3 coding sequence is TGTGCCAGCAGCCGAGCCCCGAGTGCCTACAATGAGCAGTTCTTC.

CDR3 coding DNA: TGTGCCACCAGCTACGGTGGGACTAGCACAGATACGCAGTATTTT. It encodes CATSYGGTSTDTQYF. The rearrangement links TRBV15 to TRBJ2-3; a weak D match, TRBD2 (6 bases). CDR3 length: 15 residues. With 5 bases removed from V and 0 bases from J, the gap between germline ends came to 12 bases. Germline V CDR1 and CDR2: LNHNV, YYDKDF (reference sequence).

The chain joins TRBV19 to TRBJ2-1, with a tentative D call TRBD2 (6 bases). V lost 5 bases and J lost 8, with 16 bases in between. The CDR3 contains 14 residues. Germline CDR1 LNHDA, CDR2 SQIVND (reference sequence). CDR3 bases: TGTGCCAGTAGTTTTGCTCTAGGAGGGCATGAGCAGTTCTTC. It specifies CASSFALGGHEQFF.

The J gene is TRBJ1-2, the V gene TRBV11-2, with a weak D call TRBD1 (6 bases). This CDR3 has 15 amino acids. V was shortened by 0 bases and J by 4 bases, with 12 bases between the two germline ends. Germline V gene lookup returns CDR1 SGHAT and CDR2 FQNNGV. The CDR3 DNA sequence: TGTGCCAGCAGCTTAGATCAATGGGGGGCCTATGGCTACACCTTC. Translation: CASSLDQWGAYGYTF.

The chain uses TRBV7-2 and TRBJ2-1; no reliable D call. Between the trimmed V and J ends, which lost 5 bases and 4 bases, there was a span of 9 bases. The CDR3 is made up of 13 amino acids. Germline lookup yields CDR1 SGHTA and CDR2 FQGNSA. The CDR3 nucleotides are TGTGCCAGCAGCCCCGGAATTTACAATGAGCAGTTCTTC. It translates to CASSPGIYNEQFF.